Presented here are 30 T cell receptor beta chains from one specimen sequenced in a study of spatial heterogeneity in lung cancer. Time point here: sample taken at primary tumor resection. The study sequenced unsorted whole RNA from tumor, nontumor lung or frozen PBMC. TCRdb re-called the 5' RACE reads through MiXCR, storing one row per CDR3 protein. The sample has about 45,000 distinct CDR3 sequences, around 11% seen once; the top ten hold approximately 42%. The specimen was PBMCs, collected at surgery. The source is a female donor with early-stage non-small cell lung cancer.

In its sample, this clonotype was seen a few times. V is TRBV6-5 and J is TRBJ2-2; D is ambiguous. V lost 5 bases, J lost 1 base, and 2 bases lay in between. CDR1 MNHEY and CDR2 SVGAGI come from the germline V gene. The CDR3 is 12 residues long. CDR3 residues: CASSRNTGELFF. Here the CDR3 DNA reads TGTGCCAGCAGTAGGAACACCGGGGAGCTGTTTTTT.

This rearrangement joins TRBV7-2 to TRBJ2-3; TRBD2 matches 10 bases. The V gene end was trimmed by 1 base and the J gene end by 2 bases; junction bases not matched to a gene: 3. Germline CDR1 reads SGHTA; CDR2 reads FQGNSA. The CDR3 covers 16 residues. CDR3 sequence: CASSLVLAGVTDTQYF. The CDR3 region has the DNA TGTGCCAGCAGCTTAGTCCTAGCGGGGGTCACAGATACGCAGTATTTT.

This clonotype was counted ten times or more. The chain joins TRBV18 to TRBJ1-5, with a possible D match to TRBD1 (5 bases). The CDR3 has 14 residues. V lost 1 base and J lost 3, with 7 bases in between. Germline V lookup: CDR1 KGHSH, CDR2 LQKENI. The CDR3 coding sequence is TGTGCCAGCTCACCACGAGGGGACAATCAGCCCCAGCATTTT. It yields the protein CASSPRGDNQPQHF.

This clonotype was recorded a few times. The rearrangement joins TRBV7-9 to TRBJ2-1, with 10 bases identical to TRBD2. Germline V gene data show CDR1 as SEHNR and CDR2 as FQNEAQ (reference sequence). This CDR3 has 17 residues. Trimming removed 3 bases from V and 0 bases from J; junction bases left unmatched: 5. The CDR3 spells CASSLRGLAISYNEQFF. CDR3 nucleotide sequence: TGTGCCAGCAGCTTGAGGGGACTAGCGATCTCCTACAATGAGCAGTTCTTC.

This clonotype was counted many times. The J gene is TRBJ1-4, the V gene TRBV6-1; D ambiguous. This CDR3 has 12 amino acids. Germline V gene sequence: CDR1 MNHNS, CDR2 SASEGT. V was trimmed by 2 bases and J by 8 bases, leaving 6 bases between them. The CDR3: CASSEHGEKLFF. Here the CDR3 DNA reads TGTGCCAGCAGTGAACATGGAGAAAAACTGTTTTTT.

This clonotype was seen more than once but under ten times. The V and J genes are TRBV18 and TRBJ2-5, with D unresolved. The germline V gene encodes CDR1 KGHSH and CDR2 LQKENI. The CDR3 totals 13 residues. V lost 2 bases, J lost 1 base, and 5 bases lay in between. The CDR3, as DNA: TGTGCCAGCTCACCAGGGTCCCAAGAGACCCAGTACTTC. It specifies CASSPGSQETQYF.

The chain has TRBV20-1 and TRBJ2-7; TRBD1 matches at 9 bases. J was trimmed by 4 bases and V by 3 bases; bases with no gene match: 7. The CDR3 is 14 amino acids. Germline values: CDR1 DFQATT, CDR2 SNEGSKA (reference sequence). CDR3 sequence reads: CSARAPGQGYEQYF. CDR3 sequence (DNA): TGCAGTGCTAGGGCTCCGGGACAGGGTTACGAGCAGTACTTC.

V and J are TRBV12-3 or TRBV12-4 and TRBJ1-2; the D gene is possibly TRBD1 (5 bases). V lost 3 bases to trimming and J lost 2 bases, with 10 bases between them. The CDR3 is made up of 14 amino acids. Here the CDR3 reads CASSFGQGNYGYTF. CDR3 sequence (DNA): TGTGCCAGCAGTTTCGGGCAGGGCAACTATGGCTACACCTTC.

The V and J genes are TRBV9 and TRBJ2-1; the match to TRBD1 covers 7 bases. Per germline, CDR1 SGDLS and CDR2 YYNGEE. Trimming took 0 bases from V and 5 from J; bases not matched to a gene: 5. The CDR3 is 15 residues long. The CDR3 DNA reads TGTGCCAGCAGCGTAGAAGGGGACAGAGACAATGAGCAGTTCTTC. Translated: CASSVEGDRDNEQFF.

This clonotype was counted at least ten times. The chain couples TRBV6-5 to TRBJ1-6, with TRBD1 as a possible D gene (6 bases). The CDR3 runs 15 residues. The germline V and J ends were trimmed by 6 bases and 7 bases, with 16 bases remaining between them. Germline V gene sequence: CDR1 MNHEY, CDR2 SVGAGI. Written as DNA, the CDR3 is TGTGCCAGCAGCCCCCCCAGGGGACCGAATTCACCCCTCCACTTT. Its protein is CASSPPRGPNSPLHF.

This chain links TRBV14 with TRBJ2-7; 7 positions agree with TRBD1. Germline CDR1 reads SGHDN; CDR2 reads FVKESK. V gave up 3 bases and J gave up 2 bases; unmatched junction bases: 4. The CDR3 is 14 residues long. The CDR3 loop is CASSHGQDPYEQYF. The CDR3 nucleotides read TGTGCCAGCAGCCACGGACAGGACCCCTACGAGCAGTACTTC.

This clonotype appeared once. The chain joins TRBV9 to TRBJ2-7, with 12 positions matching TRBD2. The CDR3 spans 19 residues. V was pared by 4 bases and J by 9 bases, with 23 bases of the junction left unmatched. The germline gives CDR1 SGDLS, CDR2 YYNGEE. The DNA for the CDR3 is TGTGCCAGCAGCTCCGGACCCATCTCCACTAGCGGGGGGATTAATCCGCAGTACTTC. Translation gives CASSSGPISTSGGINPQYF.

This clonotype was counted a few times. The V call is TRBV19, the J call TRBJ2-7; D unresolved. The V gene's germline CDR1 is LNHDA and CDR2 SQIVND (reference sequence). This CDR3 region has 13 residues. Trimming pared 3 bases from V and 1 base from J, leaving 7 bases between. The CDR3 reads CASSMTLSYEQYF. The CDR3 bases are TGTGCCAGTAGTATGACGTTGTCCTACGAGCAGTACTTC.

The rearrangement links TRBV5-1 to TRBJ2-5, with 12 bases identical to TRBD2. Germline lookup yields CDR1 SGHRS and CDR2 YFSETQ. CDR3 length: 16 residues. V lost 8 bases to trimming and J lost 1 base; unmatched junction nucleotides: 9. The CDR3 is CASSAGLAGAQETQYF. The CDR3 region has the DNA TGCGCCAGTAGCGCGGGACTAGCGGGCGCCCAAGAGACCCAGTACTTC.

V is TRBV2 and J is TRBJ2-1; 11 bases line up with TRBD2. This CDR3 comprises 15 residues. The V segment lost 7 bases and the J segment 7 bases; nucleotides outside the gene matches: 9. Germline values: CDR1 SNHLY, CDR2 FYNNEI. CDR3: CASMRLAGSGNEQFF. Here the CDR3 DNA reads TGTGCCAGCATGAGACTAGCGGGGAGTGGTAATGAGCAGTTCTTC.

CDR3 loop: CASSLGSAGELFF. The DNA of the CDR3 is TGTGCCAGCAGCTTAGGATCAGCCGGGGAGCTGTTTTTT. The rearrangement joins TRBV7-6 to TRBJ2-2; D remains unclear. Trimming took off 1 base at V and 6 bases at J, with 6 bases between the two ends. CDR1 is SGHVS, CDR2 FNYEAQ, per germline. This CDR3 is built from 13 residues.

The chain recombines TRBV12-5 with TRBJ2-5; D may be TRBD2 (5 bases). Looked up from germline, CDR1 is LGHNT and CDR2 is FRNRAP. This CDR3 has 12 amino acids. Trimming stripped 7 bases from V and 5 bases from J, with 11 bases between. In nucleotides, the CDR3 is TGTGCTAGTGCCGGGATTGACGAGACCCAGTACTTC. It yields the protein CASAGIDETQYF.

The table lists this clonotype with many counts. The chain employs TRBV3-1 and TRBJ2-7, with TRBD1 matching 7 bases. Germline V gives CDR1 LGHDT, CDR2 YNNKEL (reference sequence). The J segment lost 2 bases and the V segment lost 6 bases, leaving 7 bases of the junction unmatched. The CDR3 has 14 amino acids. The CDR3 DNA reads TGTGCCAGCAGACACTCGGGACAGACCTACGAGCAGTACTTC. Protein product: CASRHSGQTYEQYF.

Remarks on this clonotype: At one end the junction does not follow the germline gene, possibly because of a read error. The chain has TRBV6-5 and TRBJ2-2, with D tentatively TRBD2 (7 bases). This CDR3 is built from 16 residues. The germline gives CDR1 MNHEY, CDR2 SVGAGI. The CDR3 is CASSDSGGRTTGELFF. CDR3 nucleotide sequence: TGTGCCAGCAGTGACTCGGGGGGCCGTACCACCGGGGAGCTGTTTTTT.

The J gene is TRBJ1-2, the V gene TRBV3-1; D call uncertain. This CDR3 comprises 12 residues. V lost 5 bases and J lost 8, with 12 bases in between. CDR1 is LGHDT, CDR2 YNNKEL, per germline (reference sequence). The CDR3 DNA is TGTGCCAGCAGCTCGACGGGAGTCGGCTACACCTTC. It yields the protein CASSSTGVGYTF.

This clonotype was recorded a few times. At one end, the junction sequence differs from germline, possibly due to a read error. The V and J genes are TRBV11-2 and TRBJ1-1; D not resolved. The CDR3 loop spans 14 amino acids. The V gene's germline CDR1 is SGHAT and CDR2 FQNNGV. In nucleotides, the CDR3 is TGTGCCAGCAGCTATCGCCAGGATAACACTGAGGCTTTCTTT. This sequence encodes CASSYRQDNTEAFF.

As regards this clonotype: This may arise from a read error, as a much more abundant clone is one base away. CDR3 loop: CASVAVSTNEQFF. The CDR3 DNA follows: TGTGCCAGCGTAGCGGTATCCACCAATGAGCAGTTCTTC. The V and J genes are TRBV6-2 or TRBV6-3 and TRBJ2-1, with D perhaps matching TRBD2 (6 bases). The germline V gene has CDR1 MNHEY and CDR2 SVGEGT. This CDR3 spans 13 amino acids. The V end lost 8 bases, the J end lost 6 bases, and 14 bases lay between the germline ends.

The chain joins TRBV6-5 to TRBJ1-1, with no clear D. The CDR3 is 14 residues long. Trimming removed 2 bases from V and 0 bases from J, with 7 bases in between. The V gene's germline CDR1 is MNHEY and CDR2 SVGAGI. This chain's CDR3 is CASSYGRVNTEAFF. The CDR3 DNA reads as TGTGCCAGCAGTTACGGGAGGGTGAACACTGAAGCTTTCTTT.

The genes are TRBV5-6 and TRBJ2-3; 8 bases are a match to TRBD1. V gave up 5 bases and J gave up 6 bases; unmatched junction bases: 8. Germline loops: CDR1 SGHDT, CDR2 YYEEEE. The CDR3 is 14 residues long. In nucleotides, the CDR3 is TGTGCCAGCAGGGGGGGACAGGACTGGGATACGCAGTATTTT. Translation: CASRGGQDWDTQYF.

This clonotype came up many times. This chain uses TRBV14 with TRBJ1-1; D not resolved. The CDR3 runs 13 residues. Trimming stripped 0 bases from V and 6 bases from J, with 8 bases between. The V gene's germline CDR1 is SGHDN and CDR2 FVKESK. The CDR3: CASSQDYWAEAFF. DNA for the CDR3: TGTGCCAGCAGCCAAGATTATTGGGCTGAAGCTTTCTTT. The variable domain in full, with the rest retrieved from reference TRBV14 and TRBJ1-1, is EAGVTQFPSHSVIEKGQTVTLRCDPISGHDNLYWYRRVMGKEIKFLLHFVKESKQDESGMPNNRFLAERTGGTYSTLKVQPAELEDSGVYFCASSQDYWAEAFFGQGTRLTVV.

This clonotype was counted between two and nine times. The J gene is TRBJ1-6, the V gene TRBV27; 8 bases fit TRBD1. V lost 8 bases to trimming and J lost 9 bases; unmatched junction nucleotides: 3. In germline, CDR1 is MNHEY, CDR2 SMNVEV (reference sequence). The CDR3 has 12 amino acids. DNA for the CDR3: TGTGCCAGCGGGGACAGGTCTTCACCCCTCCACTTT. It is translated as CASGDRSSPLHF.

In nucleotides, the CDR3 is TGTGCCAGCAGCGTAGGGCCCAGCGGGGGGGCTAATGAGCAGTTCTTC. Its protein product is CASSVGPSGGANEQFF. V and J are TRBV9 and TRBJ2-1; 10 positions match TRBD2. CDR1 is SGDLS and CDR2 is YYNGEE in the germline V gene. With V trimmed by 0 bases and J by 7 bases, 7 bases remained unmatched. CDR3 size: 16 residues.

This clonotype was recorded many times. J is TRBJ1-2 and V is TRBV7-9, with D unclear. The CDR3 consists of 15 residues. Trimming shortened V by 6 bases and J by 0 bases, and 14 bases separated the two germline ends. Germline V gene sequence: CDR1 SEHNR, CDR2 FQNEAQ (reference sequence). CDR3 nucleotide sequence: TGTGCCAGCAGTCTGGCGGGGATTACTAACTATGGCTACACCTTC. Protein: CASSLAGITNYGYTF.

The table lists this clonotype with many counts. This rearrangement joins TRBV9 to TRBJ1-2, with D hard to call. Germline values: CDR1 SGDLS, CDR2 YYNGEE. The CDR3 runs to 13 residues. V was pared by 4 bases and J by 4 bases, with 11 bases between. In DNA, the CDR3 is TGTGCCAGCAGCCCTACAGAAGGCTATGGCTACACCTTC. Amino acids: CASSPTEGYGYTF.

This clonotype was observed many times. The chain combines TRBV19 with TRBJ1-5, with D possibly matching TRBD1 (6 bases). The V end was cut by 7 bases, the J end by 2 bases, with 21 bases between. Germline V gene sequence: CDR1 LNHDA, CDR2 SQIVND (reference sequence). The CDR3 covers 17 residues. The chain's CDR3 is CASKGGLVEFGNQPQHF. The CDR3 region has the DNA TGTGCCAGTAAGGGGGGCCTTGTGGAATTTGGCAATCAGCCCCAGCATTTT.